Following are 8 T cell receptor beta chains from one sample sequenced in a study of T-cell reconstitution after alpha-beta-depleted transplantation in children (TCRdb year 2016). This specimen's treatment or condition label, per the study, means: allogeneic hematopoietic cell transplantation with graft depleted of TCRalphabeta T cells and CD19 B cells. Library prep was done by PCR. Sequencing instrument: Illumina HiSeq 2500. TCR library preparation used molecular barcoding, with unique molecular identifiers applied to normalize quantification of the TCRbeta repertoire. TCRdb handled the public reads itself, with Q25 trimming in fastp and clone calling in MiXCR, and kept productive beta chains. Entries that share a CDR3 protein sequence are merged under the most common genes and DNA. The sample table holds nearly 250,000 distinct CDR3 sequences, of which roughly 8.2% were seen once. The ten largest clonotypes hold under 8% of the sample.

The sample here was PBMCs, mostly from graft donor cells, taken 180 days after TCRalphabeta/CD19-depleted stem cell transplant. The receptors derive from a male patient younger than 18 who had a stem cell transplant for acute lymphoblastic leukemia, so the T cells may come from the graft donor.

The sample holds many counts of this clonotype. The chain links TRBV12-3 or TRBV12-4 to TRBJ2-1; 9 nucleotides align to TRBD2. The CDR3 covers 15 residues. J gave up 5 bases and V 7 bases, and 9 bases lay outside the gene matches. The CDR3 loop is CASTSPGLADNEQFF. In DNA form, the CDR3 reads TGTGCCAGCACCTCACCGGGACTAGCCGACAATGAGCAGTTCTTC.

The table lists this clonotype with many counts. V usage is TRBV29-1 and J usage is TRBJ1-4; D unresolved. CDR1 is SQVTM, CDR2 ANQGSEA, per germline. The CDR3 is 12 amino acids. V was pared by 6 bases and J by 8 bases, with 13 bases between. The CDR3 is CSVGGLDEKLFF. The CDR3, as DNA: TGCAGCGTGGGCGGGTTGGACGAAAAACTGTTTTTT.

This clonotype appeared many times. V gene TRBV12-3 or TRBV12-4 combines with J gene TRBJ2-5, with TRBD2 identical over 9 bases. V trimming: 4 bases; J trimming: 2 bases; junction bases outside the gene matches: 5. The CDR3 sequence is 15 residues long. CDR3 coding DNA: TGTGCCAGCAGTTACAGGACTAGCGAACAAGAGACCCAGTACTTC. It yields the protein CASSYRTSEQETQYF.

This clonotype has a count of ten or more. The V and J genes are TRBV20-1 and TRBJ1-5; D not certain. In germline, CDR1 is DFQATT, CDR2 SNEGSKA (reference sequence). This CDR3 is built from 15 residues. V was shortened by 4 bases and J by 4 bases, with 17 bases between the two germline ends. For the CDR3, the DNA is TGCAGTGCTACCTTCTCGGGCAGATTTAATCAGCCCCAGCATTTT. It yields the protein CSATFSGRFNQPQHF.

This clonotype has at least ten counts. The chain uses TRBV3-1 and TRBJ2-5; D gene uncertain. The CDR3 is made up of 14 amino acids. Germline CDR1 LGHDT, CDR2 YNNKEL (reference sequence). Trimming took off 4 bases at V and 7 bases at J, with 16 bases between the two ends. The CDR3 DNA is TGTGCCAGCAGCCCTTTAGCCGGCCCAGGGACCCAGTACTTC. It codes for CASSPLAGPGTQYF.

Many counts were recorded for this clonotype. This sequence joins TRBV7-2 and TRBJ2-1; weak D call: TRBD1 (5 bases). Germline CDR1 and CDR2: SGHTA and FQGNSA. Trimming shortened V by 2 bases and J by 12 bases, and 5 bases separated the two germline ends. The CDR3 consists of 10 residues. CDR3 sequence: CASSLQGQFF. The CDR3, as DNA: TGTGCCAGCAGCTTACAGGGGCAGTTCTTC. The full variable domain, completed using reference TRBV7-2 and TRBJ2-1, is GAGVSQSPSNKVTEKGKDVELRCDPISGHTALYWYRQSLGQGLEFLIYFQGNSAPDKSGLPSDRFSAERTGGSVSTLTIQRTQQEDSAVYLCASSLQGQFFGPGTRLTVL.

This clonotype was seen repeatedly, ten times or more. The chain joins TRBV7-2 to TRBJ2-1; 9 nucleotides line up with TRBD2. The trim removed 2 bases at V and 7 bases at J, leaving 6 bases unmatched. In germline, CDR1 is SGHTA, CDR2 FQGNSA. This CDR3 has 15 residues. Written as DNA, the CDR3 is TGTGCCAGCAGCTTATTAGCGGGGGCCTCTAATGAGCAGTTCTTC. Its translation: CASSLLAGASNEQFF.

This clonotype was seen repeatedly, ten times or more. The chain uses TRBV29-1 and TRBJ2-7; 7 bases fit TRBD1. This CDR3 has 15 amino acids. V shed 6 bases, J shed 6 bases, and the junction held 17 bases outside the gene matches. Germline V gene sequence: CDR1 SQVTM, CDR2 ANQGSEA. CDR3 loop: CSVVSRDSPWSEQYF. In DNA form, the CDR3 reads TGCAGCGTCGTTTCCCGGGACAGTCCTTGGAGCGAGCAGTACTTC.